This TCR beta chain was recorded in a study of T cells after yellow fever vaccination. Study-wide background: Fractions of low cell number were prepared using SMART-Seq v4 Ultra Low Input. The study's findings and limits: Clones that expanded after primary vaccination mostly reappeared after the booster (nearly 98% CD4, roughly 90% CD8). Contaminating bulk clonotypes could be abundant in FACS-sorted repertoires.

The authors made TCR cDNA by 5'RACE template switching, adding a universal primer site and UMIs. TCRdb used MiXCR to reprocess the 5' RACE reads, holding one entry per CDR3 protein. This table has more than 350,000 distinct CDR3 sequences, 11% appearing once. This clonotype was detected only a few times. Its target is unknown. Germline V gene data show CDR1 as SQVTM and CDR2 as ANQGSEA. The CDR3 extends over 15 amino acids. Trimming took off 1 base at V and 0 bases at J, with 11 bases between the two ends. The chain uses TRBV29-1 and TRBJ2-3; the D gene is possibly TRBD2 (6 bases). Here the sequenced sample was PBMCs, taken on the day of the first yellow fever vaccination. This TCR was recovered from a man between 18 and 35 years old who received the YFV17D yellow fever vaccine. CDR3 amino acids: CSVEGPGLSTDTQYF. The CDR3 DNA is TGCAGCGTTGAAGGCCCAGGACTAAGCACAGATACGCAGTATTTT.